This is a list of T cell receptor beta chains from one sample in a study of CD8 T cells in Susac syndrome. TCRdb re-called the immunoSEQ multiplex PCR reads with MiXCR, one entry per CDR3 protein. The sample lists about 100,000 distinct CDR3 sequences; 95% were seen once. The sequenced sample consisted of CD8+ T cells from PBMCs. Source of these receptors: a human donor with Susac syndrome. Each CDR3 is given with its conserved first and last residue. Fields, in order: CDR3 protein, CDR3 DNA, J gene, V gene, clone size, D gene. D genes are given only for firm matches. Clone size is stated in some rows and not others, as once, few, many or a class when expanded.

CASSERVRQGGYF TGTGCCAGCAGTGAAAGAGTCAGACAAGGAGGGTACTTC TRBJ2-7 TRBV2 NA NA
CASSQDNSPQPQHF TGCGCCAGCAGCCAAGATAACAGCCCACAGCCCCAGCATTTT TRBJ1-5 TRBV4-1 NA NA
CASSSRKFTDTQYF TGTGCCAGCAGTTCCAGAAAGTTCACAGATACGCAGTATTTT TRBJ2-3 TRBV12-3/TRBV12-4 NA NA
CASGQVSYNEQFF TGTGCCAGCGGCCAGGTCTCCTACAATGAGCAGTTCTTC TRBJ2-1 TRBV2 NA NA
CASSERSTDTQYF TGTGCCAGCAGTGAACGGAGCACAGATACGCAGTATTTT TRBJ2-3 TRBV2 medium-sized NA
CASSRGGVGYTF TGTGCCAGCAGTCGGGGGGGTGTTGGCTACACCTTC TRBJ1-2 TRBV25-1 NA NA
CASGTPTSGETQYF TGTGCTAGTGGTACCCCTACTAGCGGAGAGACCCAGTACTTC TRBJ2-5 TRBV12-5 NA TRBD2
CSARDPAGDSPLHF TGCAGTGCTAGAGATCCGGCAGGGGATTCACCCCTCCACTTT TRBJ1-6 TRBV20-1 NA NA
CSAREGGGVETQYF TGCAGTGCTAGAGAGGGCGGGGGGGTAGAGACCCAGTACTTC TRBJ2-5 TRBV20-1 NA TRBD2
CSAPRSGGPDTQYF TGCAGTGCTCCCCGGTCGGGAGGACCAGATACGCAGTATTTT TRBJ2-3 TRBV20-1 NA TRBD2
CASSDQIRDDEQPQHF TGTGCCAGCAGTGACCAAATCAGGGATGATGAACAGCCCCAGCATTTT TRBJ1-5 TRBV25-1 NA NA
CASSQGWTSDPGDTQYF TGTGCCAGCAGCCAAGGGTGGACTAGCGACCCGGGGGATACGCAGTATTTT TRBJ2-3 TRBV3-1 NA TRBD2
CASSQSGTLEKEQFF TGTGCCAGCAGCCAATCCGGGACTTTAGAGAAGGAGCAGTTCTTC TRBJ2-1 TRBV3-1 NA NA
CASSRLREMVGELFF TGCGCCAGCAGTCGCTTGCGGGAGATGGTCGGGGAGCTGTTTTTT TRBJ2-2 TRBV23-1 NA TRBD2
CASSPQGTYNEQFF TGTGCCAGCAGTCCCCAAGGGACATACAATGAGCAGTTCTTC TRBJ2-1 TRBV25-1 NA NA